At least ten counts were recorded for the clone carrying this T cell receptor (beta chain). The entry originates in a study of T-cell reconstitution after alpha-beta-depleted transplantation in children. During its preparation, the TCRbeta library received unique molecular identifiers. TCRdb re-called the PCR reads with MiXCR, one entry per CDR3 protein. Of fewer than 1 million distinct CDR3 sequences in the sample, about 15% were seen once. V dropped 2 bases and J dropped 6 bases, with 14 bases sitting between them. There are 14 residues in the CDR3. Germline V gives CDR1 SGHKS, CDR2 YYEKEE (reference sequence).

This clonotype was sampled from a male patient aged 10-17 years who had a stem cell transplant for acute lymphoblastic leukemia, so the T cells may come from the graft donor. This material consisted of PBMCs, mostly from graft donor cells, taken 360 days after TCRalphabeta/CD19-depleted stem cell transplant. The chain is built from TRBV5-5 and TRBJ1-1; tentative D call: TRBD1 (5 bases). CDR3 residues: CASSFTGTPAEAFF. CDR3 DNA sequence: TGTGCCAGCAGCTTTACCGGGACTCCGGCTGAAGCTTTCTTT.